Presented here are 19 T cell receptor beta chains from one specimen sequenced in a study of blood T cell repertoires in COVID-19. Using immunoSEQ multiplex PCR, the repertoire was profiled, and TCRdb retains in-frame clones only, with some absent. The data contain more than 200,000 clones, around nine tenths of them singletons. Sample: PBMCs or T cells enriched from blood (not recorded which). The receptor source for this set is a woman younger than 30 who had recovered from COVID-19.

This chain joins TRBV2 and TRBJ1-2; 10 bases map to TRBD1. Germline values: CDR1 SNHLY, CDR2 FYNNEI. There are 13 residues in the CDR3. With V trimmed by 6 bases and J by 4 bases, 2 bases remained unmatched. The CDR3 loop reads CASSRQGAYGYTF. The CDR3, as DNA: TGTGCCAGCAGCCGACAGGGGGCCTATGGCTACACCTTC.

The CDR3 region has the DNA TGTGCCACCCAGGACGAGCAGTACTTC. This translates into CATQDEQYF. The genes are TRBV14 and TRBJ2-7; D is undetermined. Germline assignment: CDR1 SGHDN and CDR2 FVKESK. The CDR3 totals 9 residues. V was clipped by 10 bases and J by 5 bases, with 6 bases between them.

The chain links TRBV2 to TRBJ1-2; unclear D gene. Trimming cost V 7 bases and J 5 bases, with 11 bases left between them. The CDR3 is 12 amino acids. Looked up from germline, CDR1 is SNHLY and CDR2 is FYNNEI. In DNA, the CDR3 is TGTGCCAGCACAGTCGAGGGATATGGCTACACCTTC. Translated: CASTVEGYGYTF.

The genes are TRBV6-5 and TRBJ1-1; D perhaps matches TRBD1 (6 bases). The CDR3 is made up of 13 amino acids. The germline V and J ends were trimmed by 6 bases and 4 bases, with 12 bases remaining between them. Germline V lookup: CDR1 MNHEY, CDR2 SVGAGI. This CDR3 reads CASRQTGSTEAFF. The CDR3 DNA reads TGTGCCAGCAGACAAACAGGGAGCACTGAAGCTTTCTTT.

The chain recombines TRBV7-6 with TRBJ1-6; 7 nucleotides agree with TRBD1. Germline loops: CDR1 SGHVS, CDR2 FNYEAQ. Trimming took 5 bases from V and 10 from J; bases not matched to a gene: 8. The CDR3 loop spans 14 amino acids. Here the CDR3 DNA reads TGTGCCAGCAGCCGAAAAACAGGGGCCTCACCCCTCCACTTT. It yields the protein CASSRKTGASPLHF.

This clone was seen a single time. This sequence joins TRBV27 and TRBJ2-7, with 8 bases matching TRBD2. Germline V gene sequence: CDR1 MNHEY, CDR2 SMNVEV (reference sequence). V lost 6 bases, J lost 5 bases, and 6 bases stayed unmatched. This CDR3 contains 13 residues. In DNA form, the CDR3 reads TGTGCCAGCAGGCCCGGGGGGGGCAACGAGCAGTACTTC. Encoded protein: CASRPGGGNEQYF.

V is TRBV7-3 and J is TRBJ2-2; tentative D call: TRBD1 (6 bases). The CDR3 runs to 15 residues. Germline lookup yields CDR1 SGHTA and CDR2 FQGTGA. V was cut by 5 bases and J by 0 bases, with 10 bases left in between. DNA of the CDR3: TGTGCCAGCAGCGTGGACAGTGCGAACACCGGGGAGCTGTTTTTT. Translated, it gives CASSVDSANTGELFF.

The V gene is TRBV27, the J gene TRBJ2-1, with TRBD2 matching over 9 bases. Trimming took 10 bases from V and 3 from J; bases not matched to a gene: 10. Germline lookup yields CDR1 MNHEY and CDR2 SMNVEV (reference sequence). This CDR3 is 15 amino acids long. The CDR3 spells CAISDAGGNYNEQFF. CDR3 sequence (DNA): TGTGCCATTTCCGATGCGGGAGGGAACTACAATGAGCAGTTCTTC.

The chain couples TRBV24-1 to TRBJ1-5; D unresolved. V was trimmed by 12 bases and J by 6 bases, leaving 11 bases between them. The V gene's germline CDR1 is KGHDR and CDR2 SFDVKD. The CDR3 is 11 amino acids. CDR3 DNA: TGTGCCTCAAGCCCGTTTCAGCCCCAGCATTTT. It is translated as CASSPFQPQHF.

This CDR3 is CATSSDQRLAVNEQFF. In DNA form, the CDR3 reads TGTGCCACCAGCAGTGACCAGAGACTAGCGGTTAATGAGCAGTTCTTC. The chain couples TRBV15 to TRBJ2-1; 9 nucleotides line up with TRBD2. V shed 3 bases, J shed 7 bases, and the junction held 10 bases outside the gene matches. The germline CDR1 and CDR2 sequences are LNHNV and YYDKDF (reference sequence). This CDR3 region has 16 residues.

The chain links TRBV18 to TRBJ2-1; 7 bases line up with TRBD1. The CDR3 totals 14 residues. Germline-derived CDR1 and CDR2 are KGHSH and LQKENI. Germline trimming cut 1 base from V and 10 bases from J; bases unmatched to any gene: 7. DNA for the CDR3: TGTGCCAGCTCACCACGACAGGGAGAGGGGGAGCAGTTCTTC. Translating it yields CASSPRQGEGEQFF.

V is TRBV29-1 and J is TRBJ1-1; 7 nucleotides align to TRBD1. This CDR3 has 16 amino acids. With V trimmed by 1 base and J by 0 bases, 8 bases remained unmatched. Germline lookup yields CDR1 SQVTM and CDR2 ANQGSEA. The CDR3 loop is CSVEGRGLKMNTEAFF. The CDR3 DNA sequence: TGCAGCGTTGAAGGCAGGGGGTTGAAAATGAACACTGAAGCTTTCTTT.

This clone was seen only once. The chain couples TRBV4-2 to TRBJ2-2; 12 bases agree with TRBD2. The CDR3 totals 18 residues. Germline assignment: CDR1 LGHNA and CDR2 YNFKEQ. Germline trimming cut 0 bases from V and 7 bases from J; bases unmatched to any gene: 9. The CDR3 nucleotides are TGTGCCAGCAGCCAAGATAGCCTAGCGGGGGGGCAAGGCGGGGAGCTGTTTTTT. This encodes CASSQDSLAGGQGGELFF.

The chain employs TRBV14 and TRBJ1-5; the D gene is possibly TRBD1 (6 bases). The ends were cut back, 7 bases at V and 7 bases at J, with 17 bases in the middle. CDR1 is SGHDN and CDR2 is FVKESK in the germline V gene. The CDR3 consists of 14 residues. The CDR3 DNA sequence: TGTGCCAGCATCAGGGGTGACGGTACGCAGCCCCAGCATTTT. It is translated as CASIRGDGTQPQHF.

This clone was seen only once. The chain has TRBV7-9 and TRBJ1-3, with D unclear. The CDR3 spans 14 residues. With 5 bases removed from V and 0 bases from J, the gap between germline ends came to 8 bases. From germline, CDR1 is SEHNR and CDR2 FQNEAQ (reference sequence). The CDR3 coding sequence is TGTGCCAGCAGCCGGGAGATCTCTGGAAACACCATATATTTT. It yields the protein CASSREISGNTIYF.

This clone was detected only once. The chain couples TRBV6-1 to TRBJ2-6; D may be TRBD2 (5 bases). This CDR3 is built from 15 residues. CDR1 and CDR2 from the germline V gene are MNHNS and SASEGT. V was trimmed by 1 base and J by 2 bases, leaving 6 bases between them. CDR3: CASSEEAAGANVLTF. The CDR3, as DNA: TGTGCCAGCAGTGAAGAAGCGGCTGGGGCCAACGTCCTGACTTTC.

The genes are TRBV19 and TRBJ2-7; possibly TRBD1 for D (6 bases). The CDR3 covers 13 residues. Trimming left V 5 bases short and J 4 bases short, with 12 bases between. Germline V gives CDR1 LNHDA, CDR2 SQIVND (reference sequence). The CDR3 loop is CASSADQGYEQYF. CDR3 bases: TGTGCCAGTAGTGCCGACCAGGGGTACGAGCAGTACTTC.

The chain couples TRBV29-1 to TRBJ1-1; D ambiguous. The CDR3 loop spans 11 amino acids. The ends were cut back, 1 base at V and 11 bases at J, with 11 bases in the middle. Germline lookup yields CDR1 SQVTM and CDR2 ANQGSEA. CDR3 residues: CSVEGRSAAFF. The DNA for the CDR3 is TGCAGCGTTGAAGGCAGGTCGGCGGCTTTCTTT.

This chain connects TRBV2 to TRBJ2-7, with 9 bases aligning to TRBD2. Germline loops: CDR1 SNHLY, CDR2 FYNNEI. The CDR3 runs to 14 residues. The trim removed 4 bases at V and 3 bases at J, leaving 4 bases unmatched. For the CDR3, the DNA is TGTGCCAGCAGTGGGTTAGCGGGAGACTACGAGCAGTACTTC. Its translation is CASSGLAGDYEQYF.